This entry describes one TCR beta chain. Its antigen remains unidentified. Chemo-refractory metastatic non-small-cell lung cancer patients received focal radiation with ipilimumab CTLA-4 blockade. V was clipped by 3 bases and J by 0 bases; unmatched bases: 4. Germline V gene sequence: CDR1 KGHSH, CDR2 LQKENI. The CDR3 loop spans 15 amino acids. This sample is drawn from a study of radiotherapy plus CTLA-4 blockade in lung cancer. Study background: Objective responses were seen in around 18% of patients, disease control in around 31%.

Study findings and constraints: Among blood TCR repertoires after radiotherapy plus ipilimumab, tumor-derived clones expanded. Interferon-beta, together with early blood T cell clone dynamics, reportedly best predicted response.

Profiled with immunoSEQ multiplex PCR; TCRdb holds only in-frame clones, not every one. Of 110,000 or so clones in the sample, about 83% were seen once. This sequence originates from a human donor with non-small cell lung cancer who had a partial response to radiotherapy plus ipilimumab. The rearrangement links TRBV18 to TRBJ1-1; 7 positions match TRBD1. This sample comprised peripheral blood, obtained from a patient treated with radiotherapy plus ipilimumab. The CDR3 here is CASSPPTGLNTEAFF. The CDR3 coding sequence is TGTGCCAGCTCACCCCCGACAGGGTTGAACACTGAAGCTTTCTTT.